Shown below are 24 T cell receptor beta chains from a single sample sequenced in a study of T cell responses to AZD1222 COVID-19 vaccine. Assay: immunoSEQ multiplex PCR; the TCRdb copy retains only in-frame clones and omits some. This sample has some 99,000 clones, with less than 85% found just once. The material was peripheral blood, obtained 28 days after the second AZD1222 dose. Every receptor here comes from an adult who received the AZD1222 COVID-19 vaccine.

The J gene is TRBJ2-1, the V gene TRBV5-1; 12 nucleotides agree with TRBD2. J gave up 8 bases and V 0 bases, and 6 bases lay outside the gene matches. CDR3 length equals 16 residues. From germline, CDR1 is SGHRS and CDR2 YFSETQ. CDR3 amino acids: CASSLALAGGPDEQFF. The CDR3 nucleotides are TGCGCCAGCAGCTTGGCGCTAGCGGGAGGGCCGGATGAGCAGTTCTTC.

The chain uses TRBV2 and TRBJ1-1; D perhaps matches TRBD1 (5 bases). Germline-derived CDR1 and CDR2 are SNHLY and FYNNEI. The ends were cut back, 7 bases at V and 5 bases at J, with 11 bases in the middle. The CDR3 has 12 amino acids. The CDR3 DNA is TGTGCCAGCAAATCAGGGAAAACTGAAGCTTTCTTT. This encodes CASKSGKTEAFF.

This chain connects TRBV30 to TRBJ1-4; no clear D. Per the germline V gene, CDR1 is GTSNPN and CDR2 is SVGIG (reference sequence). Trimming shortened V by 1 base and J by 8 bases, and 11 bases separated the two germline ends. This CDR3 has 13 amino acids. CDR3: CAWSEAMREKLFF. CDR3 bases: TGTGCCTGGAGTGAGGCCATGCGGGAAAAACTGTTTTTT.

The rearrangement links TRBV7-3 to TRBJ1-4; D ambiguous. The CDR3 runs to 14 residues. The germline V gene has CDR1 SGHTA and CDR2 FQGTGA. Trimming removed 1 base at V and 7 bases at J, with 10 bases between. Here the CDR3 reads CASSLNGPGEKLFF. The CDR3 DNA reads as TGTGCCAGCAGCTTAAATGGACCGGGTGAAAAACTGTTTTTT.

The chain recombines TRBV27 with TRBJ2-3; the D is unclear. The CDR3 is made up of 13 amino acids. V was shortened by 2 bases and J by 0 bases, with 3 bases between the two germline ends. Per the germline V gene, CDR1 is MNHEY and CDR2 is SMNVEV (reference sequence). This CDR3 reads CASSLSSTDTQYF. CDR3 sequence (DNA): TGTGCCAGCAGTTTAAGTAGCACAGATACGCAGTATTTT.

V is TRBV19 and J is TRBJ2-5, with 8 bases that match TRBD1. Germline V CDR1 and CDR2: LNHDA, SQIVND (reference sequence). Trimming removed 6 bases from V and 2 bases from J; junction bases left unmatched: 5. The CDR3 loop spans 14 amino acids. CDR3 region: CASSRDRQQETQYF. The CDR3 DNA reads as TGTGCCAGTAGCCGGGACAGGCAACAAGAGACCCAGTACTTC.

This clone was picked up a small number of times. The chain joins TRBV7-2 to TRBJ1-2; D is undetermined. The CDR3 runs to 13 residues. Between the trimmed V and J ends, which lost 3 bases and 3 bases, there was a span of 8 bases. CDR1 and CDR2 (germline): SGHTA, FQGNSA. The DNA of the CDR3 is TGTGCCAGCAGCTTTGGTCAGGACTATGGCTACACCTTC. This sequence encodes CASSFGQDYGYTF.

This clone appeared a few times. The gene calls are TRBV29-1 and TRBJ1-1; TRBD1 agrees at 9 bases. This CDR3 has 14 residues. The germline gives CDR1 SQVTM, CDR2 ANQGSEA. The ends lost 4 bases at V and 2 bases at J; junction bases unmatched: 5. CDR3 loop: CSVGGQGINTEAFF. The CDR3 DNA reads TGCAGCGTTGGGGGACAGGGAATTAACACTGAAGCTTTCTTT.

The chain carries TRBV5-4 and TRBJ1-6; the D gene is possibly TRBD1 (6 bases). The V end was cut by 4 bases, the J end by 8 bases, with 22 bases between. The CDR3 runs to 17 residues. Germline loops: CDR1 SGHNT, CDR2 YYREEE (reference sequence). In DNA, the CDR3 is TGTGCCAGCAGCCTAAACCGGGACACCAACTCTTATTCACCCCTCCACTTT. Encoded protein: CASSLNRDTNSYSPLHF.

This rearrangement joins TRBV20-1 to TRBJ2-5; D may be TRBD2 (6 bases). The V end was cut by 3 bases, the J end by 4 bases, with 15 bases between. The CDR3 has 14 residues. Germline loops: CDR1 DFQATT, CDR2 SNEGSKA (reference sequence). CDR3 loop: CSASVTSGSETQYF. The CDR3 DNA sequence: TGCAGTGCTAGTGTGACTAGTGGTTCAGAGACCCAGTACTTC.

The chain couples TRBV5-4 to TRBJ2-5, with D possibly called TRBD1 or TRBD2 (5 bases each). The germline V and J ends were trimmed by 4 bases and 1 base, with 20 bases remaining between them. Germline V CDR1 and CDR2: SGHNT, YYREEE (reference sequence). CDR3 length: 17 residues. DNA of the CDR3: TGTGCCAGCAGCCATTACCCGACAGTAACTAGCCAAGAGACCCAGTACTTC. Translated, it gives CASSHYPTVTSQETQYF.

The chain uses TRBV5-6 and TRBJ2-3; D uncertain. V was cut by 1 base and J by 1 base, with 19 bases left in between. The CDR3 runs to 18 residues. Germline-derived CDR1 and CDR2 are SGHDT and YYEEEE. DNA of the CDR3: TGTGCCAGCAGCTTGATTTCGGCAGCTGGGCGTCGCACAGATACGCAGTATTTT. Translated, it gives CASSLISAAGRRTDTQYF.

This chain joins TRBV2 and TRBJ1-1; D gene unclear. V lost 8 bases and J lost 1, with 11 bases in between. The CDR3 is 13 residues long. CDR1 SNHLY and CDR2 FYNNEI come from the germline V gene. CDR3: CASLWEGNTEAFF. The CDR3 DNA reads TGTGCCAGCCTCTGGGAAGGGAACACTGAAGCTTTCTTT. The full variable domain, with the rest looked up from reference TRBV2 and TRBJ1-1, is EPEVTQTPSHQVTQMGQEVILRCVPISNHLYFYWYRQILGQKVEFLVSFYNNEISEKSEIFDDQFSVERPDGSNFTLKIRSTKLEDSAMYFCASLWEGNTEAFFGQGTRLTVV.

The chain couples TRBV12-3 or TRBV12-4 to TRBJ1-2; TRBD1 aligns across 8 bases. Trimming cost V 3 bases and J 8 bases; bases outside gene matches: 5. This CDR3 region has 13 residues. The CDR3 DNA is TGTGCCAGCAGTTTCCGGACAGGGAACGGCTACACCTTC. Residues: CASSFRTGNGYTF.

The chain carries TRBV12-3 or TRBV12-4 and TRBJ1-1; D uncertain. This CDR3 comprises 13 residues. V was shortened by 6 bases and J by 0 bases, with 8 bases between the two germline ends. The CDR3: CASRPPVNTEAFF. For the CDR3, the DNA is TGTGCCAGCAGGCCGCCGGTGAACACTGAAGCTTTCTTT.

V usage is TRBV3-1 (or the pseudogene TRBV3-2) and J usage is TRBJ1-1; D remains ambiguous. In germline, CDR1 is LGHDT, CDR2 YNNKEL (reference sequence). V dropped 5 bases and J dropped 1 base, with 17 bases sitting between them. This CDR3 has 16 amino acids. As DNA, the CDR3 is TGTGCCAGCAGCAATCTTATTCCCGGGGAGAACACTGAAGCTTTCTTT. Amino acid sequence: CASSNLIPGENTEAFF.

This sequence joins TRBV19 and TRBJ1-1; 9 positions agree with TRBD1. V lost 3 bases and J lost 0; bases outside the gene matches: 2. The CDR3 length is 15 residues. CDR1 is LNHDA, CDR2 SQIVND, per germline (reference sequence). The CDR3 is CASSMGTGLNTEAFF. The CDR3 region has the DNA TGTGCCAGTAGTATGGGGACAGGGTTGAACACTGAAGCTTTCTTT.

This sequence joins TRBV3-1 (or the pseudogene TRBV3-2) and TRBJ1-2; D unclear. CDR1 is LGHDT, CDR2 YNNKEL, per germline (reference sequence). Trimming shortened V by 1 base and J by 5 bases, and 8 bases separated the two germline ends. This CDR3 comprises 13 residues. The CDR3 DNA sequence: TGTGCCAGCAGCCAAGTTCGTGAGTATGGCTACACCTTC. It codes for CASSQVREYGYTF.

V is TRBV6-5 and J is TRBJ1-4; D gene ambiguous. Germline CDR1 and CDR2: MNHEY and SVGAGI. Trimming took 8 bases from V and 4 from J, leaving 17 bases between them. The CDR3 consists of 15 residues. The CDR3 DNA reads as TGTGCCAGCGGCCAGGCCTCGGCCCTTAATGAAAAACTGTTTTTT. Translation: CASGQASALNEKLFF.

The chain links TRBV15 to TRBJ2-7; 10 bases map to TRBD2. CDR3 size: 15 residues. Germline CDR1 and CDR2: LNHNV and YYDKDF (reference sequence). J gave up 5 bases and V 4 bases, and 8 bases lay outside the gene matches. CDR3 in DNA: TGTGCCACCAGCATTGGACTAGCGGTTAGGGACGAGCAGTACTTC. This codes for CATSIGLAVRDEQYF.

V and J are TRBV7-6 and TRBJ2-7, with 7 positions matching TRBD2. V trimming: 4 bases; J trimming: 7 bases; junction bases outside the gene matches: 10. CDR1 and CDR2 (germline): SGHVS, FNYEAQ. The CDR3 sequence is 14 residues long. The CDR3 protein is CASSSADAGAEQYF. In DNA, the CDR3 is TGTGCCAGCAGCTCTGCGGATGCGGGAGCTGAGCAGTACTTC.

This sequence joins TRBV5-8 and TRBJ2-6; D unclear. The V end was cut by 7 bases, the J end by 0 bases, with 17 bases between. This CDR3 spans 17 amino acids. Per germline, CDR1 SGHTS and CDR2 YDEGEE. The CDR3 loop reads CASGYGGDSSGANVLTF. CDR3 nucleotide sequence: TGTGCCAGCGGGTACGGCGGAGATTCCTCTGGGGCCAACGTCCTGACTTTC.

The chain joins TRBV7-9 to TRBJ2-7, with D perhaps matching TRBD1 (6 bases). The germline CDR1 and CDR2 sequences are SEHNR and FQNEAQ (reference sequence). The CDR3 is 15 residues long. The V gene lost 4 bases and the J gene lost 5 bases, with 18 bases spanning the gap. Written as DNA, the CDR3 is TGTGCCAGCAGCTCGGGACAAGAAAACGTGCACGAGCAGTACTTC. The encoded protein is CASSSGQENVHEQYF.

A single count supports this clone. This specimen includes other DNA sequences encoding the same CDR3. The chain combines TRBV3-1 (or the pseudogene TRBV3-2) with TRBJ1-1; D call uncertain. V was trimmed by 1 base and J by 1 base, leaving 7 bases between them. CDR3 length: 14 amino acids. In germline, CDR1 is LGHDT, CDR2 YNNKEL (reference sequence). CDR3 residues: CASSQVEGNTEAFF. CDR3 coding DNA: TGTGCCAGCAGCCAAGTGGAGGGGAACACTGAAGCTTTCTTT.